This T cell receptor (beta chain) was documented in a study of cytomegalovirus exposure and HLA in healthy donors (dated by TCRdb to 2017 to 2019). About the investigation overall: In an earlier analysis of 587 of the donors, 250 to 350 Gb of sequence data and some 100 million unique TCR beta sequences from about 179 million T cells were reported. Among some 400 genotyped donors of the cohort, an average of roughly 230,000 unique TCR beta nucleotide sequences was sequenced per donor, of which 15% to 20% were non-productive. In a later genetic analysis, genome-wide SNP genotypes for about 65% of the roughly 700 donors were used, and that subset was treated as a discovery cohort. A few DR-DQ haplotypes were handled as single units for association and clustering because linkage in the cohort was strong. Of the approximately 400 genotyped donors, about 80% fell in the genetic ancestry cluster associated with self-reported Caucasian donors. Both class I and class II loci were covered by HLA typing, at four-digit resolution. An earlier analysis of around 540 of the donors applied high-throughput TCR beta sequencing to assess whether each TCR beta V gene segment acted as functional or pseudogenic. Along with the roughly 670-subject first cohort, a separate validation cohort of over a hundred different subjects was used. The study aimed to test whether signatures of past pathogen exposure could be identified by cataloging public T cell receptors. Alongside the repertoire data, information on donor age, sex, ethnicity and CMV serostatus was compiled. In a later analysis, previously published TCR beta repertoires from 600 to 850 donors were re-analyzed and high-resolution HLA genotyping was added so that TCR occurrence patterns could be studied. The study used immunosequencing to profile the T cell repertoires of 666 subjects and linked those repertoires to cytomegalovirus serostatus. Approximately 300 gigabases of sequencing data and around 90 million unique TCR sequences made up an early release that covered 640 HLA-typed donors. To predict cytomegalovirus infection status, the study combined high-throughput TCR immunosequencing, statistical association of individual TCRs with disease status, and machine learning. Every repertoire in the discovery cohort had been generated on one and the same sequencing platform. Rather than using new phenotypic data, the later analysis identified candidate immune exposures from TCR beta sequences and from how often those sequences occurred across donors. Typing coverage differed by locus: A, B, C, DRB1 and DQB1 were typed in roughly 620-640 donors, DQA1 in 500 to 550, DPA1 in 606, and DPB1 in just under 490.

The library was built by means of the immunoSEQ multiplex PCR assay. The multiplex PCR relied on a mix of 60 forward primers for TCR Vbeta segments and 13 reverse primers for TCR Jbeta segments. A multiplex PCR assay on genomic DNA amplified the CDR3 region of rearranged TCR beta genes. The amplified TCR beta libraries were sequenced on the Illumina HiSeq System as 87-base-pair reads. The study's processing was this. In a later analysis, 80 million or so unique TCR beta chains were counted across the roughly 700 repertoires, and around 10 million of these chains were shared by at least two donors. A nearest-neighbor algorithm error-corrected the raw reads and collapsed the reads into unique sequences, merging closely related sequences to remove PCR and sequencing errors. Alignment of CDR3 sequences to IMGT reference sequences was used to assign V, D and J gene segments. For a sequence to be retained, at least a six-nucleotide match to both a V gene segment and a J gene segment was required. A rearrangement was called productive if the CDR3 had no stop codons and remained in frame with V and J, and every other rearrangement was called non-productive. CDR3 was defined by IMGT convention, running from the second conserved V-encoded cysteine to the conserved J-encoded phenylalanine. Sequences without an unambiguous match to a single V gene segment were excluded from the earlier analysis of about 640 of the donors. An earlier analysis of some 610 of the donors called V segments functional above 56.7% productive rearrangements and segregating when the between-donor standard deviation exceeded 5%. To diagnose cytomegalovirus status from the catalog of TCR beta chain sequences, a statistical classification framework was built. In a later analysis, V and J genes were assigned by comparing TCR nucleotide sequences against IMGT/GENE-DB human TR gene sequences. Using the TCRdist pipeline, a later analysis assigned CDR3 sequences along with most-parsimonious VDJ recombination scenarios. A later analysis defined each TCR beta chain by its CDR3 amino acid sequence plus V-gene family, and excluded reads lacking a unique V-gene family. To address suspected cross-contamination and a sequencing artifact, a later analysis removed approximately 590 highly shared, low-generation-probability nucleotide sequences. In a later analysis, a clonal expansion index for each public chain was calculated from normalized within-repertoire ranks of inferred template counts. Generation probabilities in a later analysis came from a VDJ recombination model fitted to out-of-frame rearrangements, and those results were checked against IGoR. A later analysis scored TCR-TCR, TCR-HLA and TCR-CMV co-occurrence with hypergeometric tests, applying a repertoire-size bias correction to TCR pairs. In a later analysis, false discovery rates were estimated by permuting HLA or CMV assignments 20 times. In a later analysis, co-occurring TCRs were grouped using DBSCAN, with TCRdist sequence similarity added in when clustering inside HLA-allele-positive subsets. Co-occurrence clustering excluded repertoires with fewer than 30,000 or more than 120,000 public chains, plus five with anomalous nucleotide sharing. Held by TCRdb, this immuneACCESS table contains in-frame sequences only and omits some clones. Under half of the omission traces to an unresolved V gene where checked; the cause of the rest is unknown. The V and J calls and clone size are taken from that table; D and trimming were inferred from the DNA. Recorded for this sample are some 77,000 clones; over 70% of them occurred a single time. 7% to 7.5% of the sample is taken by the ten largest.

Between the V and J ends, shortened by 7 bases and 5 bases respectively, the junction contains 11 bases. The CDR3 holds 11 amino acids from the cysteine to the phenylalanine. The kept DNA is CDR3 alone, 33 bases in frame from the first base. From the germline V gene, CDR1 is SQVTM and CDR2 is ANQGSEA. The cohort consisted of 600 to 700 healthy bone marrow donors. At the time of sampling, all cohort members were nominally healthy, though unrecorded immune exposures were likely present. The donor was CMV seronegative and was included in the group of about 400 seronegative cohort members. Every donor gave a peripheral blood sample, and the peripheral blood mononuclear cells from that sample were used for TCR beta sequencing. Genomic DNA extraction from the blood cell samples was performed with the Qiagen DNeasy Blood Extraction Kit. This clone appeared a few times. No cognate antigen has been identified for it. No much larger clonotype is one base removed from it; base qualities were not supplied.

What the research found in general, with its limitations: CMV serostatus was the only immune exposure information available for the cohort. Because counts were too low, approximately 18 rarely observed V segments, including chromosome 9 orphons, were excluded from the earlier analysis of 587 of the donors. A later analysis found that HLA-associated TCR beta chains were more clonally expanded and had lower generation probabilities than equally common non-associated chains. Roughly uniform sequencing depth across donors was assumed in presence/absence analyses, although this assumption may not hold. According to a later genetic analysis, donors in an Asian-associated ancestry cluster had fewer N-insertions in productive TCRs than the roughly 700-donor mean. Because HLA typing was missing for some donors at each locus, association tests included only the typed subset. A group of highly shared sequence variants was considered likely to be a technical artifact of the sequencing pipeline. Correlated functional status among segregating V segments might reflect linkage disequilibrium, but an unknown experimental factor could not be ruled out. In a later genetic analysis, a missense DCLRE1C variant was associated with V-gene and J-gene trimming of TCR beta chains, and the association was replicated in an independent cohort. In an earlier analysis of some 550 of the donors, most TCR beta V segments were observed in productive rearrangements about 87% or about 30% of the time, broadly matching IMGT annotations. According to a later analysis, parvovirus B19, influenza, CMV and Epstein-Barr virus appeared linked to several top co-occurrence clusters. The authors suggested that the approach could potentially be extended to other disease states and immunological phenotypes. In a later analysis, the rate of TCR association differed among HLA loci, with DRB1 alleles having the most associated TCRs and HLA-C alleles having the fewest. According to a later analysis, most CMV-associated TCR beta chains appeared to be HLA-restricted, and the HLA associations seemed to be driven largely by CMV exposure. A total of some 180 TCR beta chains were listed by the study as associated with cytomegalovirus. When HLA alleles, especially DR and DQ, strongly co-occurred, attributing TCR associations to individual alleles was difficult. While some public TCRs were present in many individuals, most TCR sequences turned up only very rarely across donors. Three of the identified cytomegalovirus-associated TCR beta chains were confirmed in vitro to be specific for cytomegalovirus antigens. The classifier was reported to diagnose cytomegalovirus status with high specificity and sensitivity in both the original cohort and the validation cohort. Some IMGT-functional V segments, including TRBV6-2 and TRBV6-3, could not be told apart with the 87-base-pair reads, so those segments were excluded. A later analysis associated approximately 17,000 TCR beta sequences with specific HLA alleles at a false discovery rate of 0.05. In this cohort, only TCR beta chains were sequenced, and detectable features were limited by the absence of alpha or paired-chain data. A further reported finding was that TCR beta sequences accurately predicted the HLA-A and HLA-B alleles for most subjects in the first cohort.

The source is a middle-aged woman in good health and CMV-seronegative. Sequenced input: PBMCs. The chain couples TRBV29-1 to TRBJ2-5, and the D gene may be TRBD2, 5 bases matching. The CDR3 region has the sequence CSATPGETQYF. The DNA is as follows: TGCAGCGCGACTCCGGGGGAGACCCAGTACTTC.